The rows below give T cell receptor beta chains drawn from one sample of a study of post-analysis software for immune sequencing data. TCRdb called the PCR reads again in MiXCR, with one record for every CDR3 protein. The sample yields approximately 730,000 distinct CDR3 sequences, approximately 44% seen once. The sequencing input was blood. The source of these receptors is a girl aged 5-17 years with multiple sclerosis. CDR3s leave out the opening cysteine and the closing phenylalanine or tryptophan.

V gene: TRBV6-2/TRBV6-3
CDR3 protein: ASSEQRSSEQF

V gene: TRBV7-2
CDR3 protein: ASSVGWKGAKSYEQF

V gene: TRBV7-6
CDR3 protein: ASSLEAGEGETQY

V gene: TRBV29-1
CDR3 protein: SVGIAGDTQY

V gene: TRBV27
CDR3 protein: ASILGGLAF

V gene: TRBV29-1
CDR3 protein: SVAQVHYGYT

V gene: TRBV14
CDR3 protein: ASSLYNEQY

V gene: TRBV29-1
CDR3 protein: SVEDGDRDYGYT

V gene: TRBV5-6
CDR3 protein: ASSPGRFADTQY

V gene: TRBV4-1
CDR3 protein: ASTTSGVSYNEQF

V gene: TRBV6-6
CDR3 protein: ASRLLGVQETQY

V gene: TRBV12-5
CDR3 protein: ASGLVLEWDRPDYGYT

V gene: TRBV10-3
CDR3 protein: AISSPALAGPNTGELF

V gene: TRBV27
CDR3 protein: ASSQSPGISYEQY

V gene: TRBV12-3/TRBV12-4
CDR3 protein: ASSSSSGETYEQY

V gene: TRBV6-5
CDR3 protein: ASRSRGSGYGYT

V gene: TRBV20-1
CDR3 protein: SAFSGRNVGETQY

V gene: TRBV20-1
CDR3 protein: SAARGGSSYEQY

V gene: TRBV15
CDR3 protein: ATGQTSGSPNEQF

V gene: TRBV7-9
CDR3 protein: ASSPTGVFQPQH

V gene: TRBV7-2
CDR3 protein: ASSPRGTRTNNEQF

V gene: TRBV27
CDR3 protein: ASSSWDGAQAYGYT

V gene: TRBV27
CDR3 protein: ASSLWGLAGQLAQETQY

V gene: TRBV5-1
CDR3 protein: ASSGRGRSSYNEQF

V gene: TRBV27
CDR3 protein: ASSSGLVGPGEQY

V gene: TRBV9
CDR3 protein: ASSVGLAEKF

V gene: TRBV7-3
CDR3 protein: ASSFSEIGDYEQY

V gene: TRBV12-3/TRBV12-4
CDR3 protein: ASSLEAGHETQY

V gene: TRBV20-1
CDR3 protein: SARNPGLAGGPYEQY

V gene: TRBV20-1
CDR3 protein: SARGTGPEAF

V gene: TRBV7-2
CDR3 protein: ASSLGASGSWDEQF

V gene: TRBV4-3
CDR3 protein: ASAEVWTGELF

V gene: TRBV6-5
CDR3 protein: ASSPRREQSSYEQY

V gene: TRBV24-1
CDR3 protein: ATPGLLNYGYT

V gene: TRBV6-2/TRBV6-3
CDR3 protein: ASSLQGPPNVLT

V gene: TRBV29-1
CDR3 protein: SVEWGRRDTEAF

V gene: TRBV7-9
CDR3 protein: ASSLEGRLSEQY

V gene: TRBV28
CDR3 protein: ASGTTSSYNEQF

V gene: TRBV29-1
CDR3 protein: SVGKLDRPPYNGQF

V gene: TRBV11-3
CDR3 protein: ASSRGTSGHNEQF

V gene: TRBV6-6
CDR3 protein: ASTEGGGYGYT

V gene: TRBV4-3
CDR3 protein: ASSQEGTGIYEQY

V gene: TRBV27
CDR3 protein: ASSFATGYGYT

V gene: TRBV7-9
CDR3 protein: ASSLARGLAHYEQY

V gene: TRBV28
CDR3 protein: ASSMRVGGANVLT

V gene: TRBV10-3
CDR3 protein: AISAGTSGSSYEQY

V gene: TRBV6-6
CDR3 protein: ASHQGREKAQH

V gene: TRBV4-1
CDR3 protein: ASSQGPSGRAGLPEQF

V gene: TRBV5-6
CDR3 protein: ASSGGTGDGNQPQH

V gene: TRBV27
CDR3 protein: ASSDTDRAYEQY

V gene: TRBV6-6
CDR3 protein: ASSYSLYEQY

V gene: TRBV7-2
CDR3 protein: ASSLVEEETQY

V gene: TRBV7-8
CDR3 protein: ASSLGAGETDTQY